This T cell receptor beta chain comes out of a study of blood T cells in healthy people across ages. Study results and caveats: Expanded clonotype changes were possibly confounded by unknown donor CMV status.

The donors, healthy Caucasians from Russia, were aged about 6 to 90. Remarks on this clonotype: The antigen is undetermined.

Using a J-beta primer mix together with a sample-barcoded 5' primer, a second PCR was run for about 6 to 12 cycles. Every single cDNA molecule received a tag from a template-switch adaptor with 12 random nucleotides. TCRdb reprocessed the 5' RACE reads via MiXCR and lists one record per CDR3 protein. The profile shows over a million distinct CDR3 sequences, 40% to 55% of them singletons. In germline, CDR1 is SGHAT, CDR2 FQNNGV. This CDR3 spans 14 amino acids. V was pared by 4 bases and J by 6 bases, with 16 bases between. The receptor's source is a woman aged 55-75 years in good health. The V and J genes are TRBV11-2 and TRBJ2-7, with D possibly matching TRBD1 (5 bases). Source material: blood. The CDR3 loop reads CASSSDSIYGEQYF. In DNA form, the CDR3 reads TGTGCCAGCAGCTCAGACAGTATTTACGGCGAGCAGTACTTC.